This note documents a single T cell receptor (beta chain) sequence. Antigen specificity is unknown. Only in-frame clones appear in the TCRdb table, and some are missing; sequencing was by immunoSEQ multiplex PCR. Found here are roughly 100,000 clones, 88% of them singletons; the top ten hold over 8%. This sample is part of a study of T cell responses to AZD1222 COVID-19 vaccine. Study-level results: The peak T cell response came first, and repertoires were sampled only after it.

The CDR3 loop spans 17 amino acids. CDR1 SGHTA and CDR2 FQGNSA come from the germline V gene. V shed 0 bases and J shed 8 bases, with 19 bases lying between them. V gene TRBV7-2 combines with J gene TRBJ1-4; a weak D match, TRBD1 (5 bases). The sequence was obtained from an adult in good health. The starting material was peripheral blood, obtained on day 0 of AZD1222 vaccination. CDR3 protein: CASSLARLGDSPEKLFF. CDR3 in DNA: TGTGCCAGCAGCTTAGCCCGGCTTGGAGACAGTCCCGAAAAACTGTTTTTT.